The 9 T cell receptor beta chains given below trace back to one sample, sequenced in a study of T cell changes during pregnancy in multiple sclerosis. Measured with immunoSEQ multiplex PCR; TCRdb has only the in-frame clones, and not every one. The data hold 55,000 to 70,000 clones, with roughly nine tenths observed a single time. The starting material was peripheral blood, obtained in the first trimester of pregnancy. The origin of the receptors is a female donor in good health, enrolled as a control in a pregnancy study.

V is TRBV7-9 and J is TRBJ2-3; D may be TRBD1 (6 bases). Trimming took off 2 bases at V and 4 bases at J, with 13 bases between the two ends. The germline gives CDR1 SEHNR, CDR2 FQNEAQ (reference sequence). The CDR3 runs 15 residues. The CDR3 sequence is CASSLREQGPDTQYF. In DNA form, the CDR3 reads TGTGCCAGCAGCTTACGGGAACAGGGACCAGATACGCAGTATTTT.

The CDR3 region is CASSPRPPEHSYEQYF. CDR3 bases: TGCGCCAGCAGCCCCAGGCCCCCAGAGCATTCCTACGAGCAGTACTTC. The V call is TRBV4-1, the J call TRBJ2-7; no clear D gene. Per the germline V gene, CDR1 is MGHRA and CDR2 is YSYEKL. This CDR3 is 16 amino acids long. Trimming took 4 bases from V and 1 from J, leaving 17 bases between them.

The chain links TRBV5-6 to TRBJ2-3; 7 positions agree with TRBD1. Losses at the gene ends were 0 bases for V and 2 bases for J; bases not matched to a gene: 3. The CDR3 loop spans 15 amino acids. Per germline, CDR1 SGHDT and CDR2 YYEEEE. The CDR3 bases are TGTGCCAGCAGCTTGGTCGAGGGGGCCACAGATACGCAGTATTTT. Residues: CASSLVEGATDTQYF.

The chain carries TRBV28 and TRBJ2-3; possibly TRBD1 for D (6 bases). The germline gives CDR1 MDHEN, CDR2 SYDVKM. The length of the CDR3 is 13 residues. The V gene lost 11 bases and the J gene lost 5 bases, with 17 bases spanning the gap. The CDR3 nucleotides read TGTGCCGGCCGCCGCAGGGGTCAAGATACGCAGTATTTT. Its protein is CAGRRRGQDTQYF. Complete variable domain (other parts from reference TRBV28 and TRBJ2-3): DVKVTQSSRYLVKRTGEKVFLECVQDMDHENMFWYRQDPGLGLRLIYFSYDVKMKEKGDIPEGYSVSREKKERFSLILESASTNQTSMYLCAGRRRGQDTQYFGPGTRLTVL.

As concerns this clone: One junction end does not reproduce the germline sequence, and a read error may be involved. V and J are TRBV5-6 and TRBJ1-1; 8 positions agree with TRBD1. Germline CDR1 reads SGHDT; CDR2 reads YYEEEE. The CDR3 has 13 residues. The CDR3 region has the DNA TGTGCCAGCAGGTTGGGACAGGTGACTGAAGCTTTCTTT. Translation: CASRLGQVTEAFF.

This clone came up a few times. The chain has TRBV7-3 and TRBJ2-5, with 9 bases aligning to TRBD2. The V gene's germline CDR1 is SGHTA and CDR2 FQGTGA. The CDR3 consists of 16 residues. Trimming removed 5 bases from V and 3 bases from J; junction bases left unmatched: 10. The CDR3 coding sequence is TGTGCCAGCAGCCCAAATAGTGCTAGCGGGGAAGAGACCCAGTACTTC. It translates to CASSPNSASGEETQYF.

This clone was counted a single time. The V and J genes are TRBV28 and TRBJ2-1, with D possibly TRBD2 on 5 matching bases. Germline V gene sequence: CDR1 MDHEN, CDR2 SYDVKM. The V end was cut by 4 bases, the J end by 6 bases, with 22 bases between. This CDR3 is built from 17 residues. The CDR3 nucleotides are TGTGCCAGCAGTTCGCTTACGGGCAGGAGGTGGGTCAATGAGCAGTTCTTC. This codes for CASSSLTGRRWVNEQFF. Complete variable domain (other parts from reference TRBV28 and TRBJ2-1): DVKVTQSSRYLVKRTGEKVFLECVQDMDHENMFWYRQDPGLGLRLIYFSYDVKMKEKGDIPEGYSVSREKKERFSLILESASTNQTSMYLCASSSLTGRRWVNEQFFGPGTRLTVL.

The V and J genes are TRBV19 and TRBJ1-1; tentative D call: TRBD1 (5 bases). Between the trimmed V and J ends, which lost 5 bases and 0 bases, there was a span of 13 bases. Germline V lookup: CDR1 LNHDA, CDR2 SQIVND (reference sequence). The CDR3 is made up of 15 amino acids. The CDR3 sequence is CASSVMGGMNTEAFF. The CDR3 coding sequence is TGTGCCAGTAGTGTTATGGGGGGGATGAACACTGAAGCTTTCTTT.

V and J are TRBV5-6 and TRBJ2-1, with TRBD2 matching over 7 bases. This CDR3 has 17 residues. V shed 1 base, J shed 4 bases, and the junction held 11 bases outside the gene matches. Germline assignment: CDR1 SGHDT and CDR2 YYEEEE. CDR3 residues: CASSLTLREFVYNEQFF. The CDR3 nucleotides are TGTGCCAGCAGCTTGACCTTGCGGGAGTTTGTATACAATGAGCAGTTCTTC. The complete variable domain, with remaining parts taken from reference TRBV5-6 and TRBJ2-1, reads DAGVTQSPTHLIKTRGQQVTLRCSPKSGHDTVSWYQQALGQGPQFIFQYYEEEERQRGNFPDRFSGHQFPNYSSELNVNALLLGDSALYLCASSLTLREFVYNEQFFGPGTRLTVL.